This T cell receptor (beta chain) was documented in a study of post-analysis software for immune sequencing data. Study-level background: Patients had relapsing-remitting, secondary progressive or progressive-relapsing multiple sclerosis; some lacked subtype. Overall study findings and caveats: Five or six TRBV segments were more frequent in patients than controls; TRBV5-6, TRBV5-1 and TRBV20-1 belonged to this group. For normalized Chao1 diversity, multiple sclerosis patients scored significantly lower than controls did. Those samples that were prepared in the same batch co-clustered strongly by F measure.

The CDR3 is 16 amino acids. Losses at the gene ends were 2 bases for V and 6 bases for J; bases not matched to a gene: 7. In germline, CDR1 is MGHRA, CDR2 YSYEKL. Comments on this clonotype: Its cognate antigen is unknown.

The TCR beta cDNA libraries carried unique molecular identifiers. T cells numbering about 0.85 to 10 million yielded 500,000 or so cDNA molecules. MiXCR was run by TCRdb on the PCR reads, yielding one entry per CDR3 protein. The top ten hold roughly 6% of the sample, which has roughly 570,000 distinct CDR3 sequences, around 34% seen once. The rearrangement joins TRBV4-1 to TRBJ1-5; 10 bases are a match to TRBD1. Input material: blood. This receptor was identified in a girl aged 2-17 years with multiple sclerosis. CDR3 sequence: CASSQIGQGDVQPQHF. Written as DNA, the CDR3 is TGCGCCAGCAGCCAAATAGGACAGGGGGACGTTCAGCCCCAGCATTTT.